The T cell receptor (beta chain) under discussion was sequenced for a study of blood T cells in healthy people across ages. This clonotype was picked up many times. It was with a sample-barcoded 5' primer and a J-beta primer mix that a second PCR of roughly 7 to 11 cycles was run. MiXCR, applied by TCRdb to the 5' RACE reads, yields one record per CDR3 protein. The sample consists of 550,000 to 650,000 distinct CDR3 sequences, about 30% of them appearing once. Trimming left V 4 bases short and J 6 bases short, with 11 bases between. This CDR3 is built from 12 residues. Germline assignment: CDR1 SGHDT and CDR2 YYEEEE.

This clonotype originated in a woman older than 75 in good health. The source material was blood. The V call is TRBV5-6, the J call TRBJ2-7, with unresolved D. As DNA, the CDR3 is TGTGCCAGCAGCAGGGAACGGACCGAGCAGTACTTC. Translating gives CASSRERTEQYF.